This TCR beta chain was observed in a study of CD8 T cells in Susac syndrome. V was pared by 6 bases and J by 0 bases, with 4 bases of the junction left unmatched. This CDR3 has 15 amino acids. RNA in amounts of roughly 0.5 to 1 ug was reverse transcribed with random hexamers. TCRdb ran MiXCR on the immunoSEQ multiplex PCR reads and lists one entry per CDR3 protein. The sample shows hundreds of thousands of distinct CDR3 sequences, 93% of them seen only once. The J gene is TRBJ2-5, the V gene TRBV12-3 or TRBV12-4; 10 positions match TRBD1. The source of this sequence is a human donor with multiple sclerosis. Sequencing was carried out using CD4+ T cells from PBMCs. CDR3 DNA sequence: TGTGCCAGCAGCCCCGGGACAGGGGACCAAGAGACCCAGTACTTC. This translates into CASSPGTGDQETQYF.